These 28 T cell receptor beta chains came from one sample sequenced in a study of blood T cells in healthy people across ages. A second about 7 to 12 cycle PCR used barcoded and J-beta primers. TCRdb recomputed calls from the 5' RACE reads with MiXCR, one row per CDR3 protein. The sample contains 2 million or so distinct CDR3 sequences, 49% of which appear only once. Sequenced input: blood. The receptors shown here come from a woman between 40 and 50 years old in good health.

The chain links TRBV29-1 to TRBJ2-1; possibly TRBD1 for D (6 bases). The CDR3 consists of 16 residues. Germline-derived CDR1 and CDR2 are SQVTM and ANQGSEA. V lost 0 bases and J lost 4, with 16 bases in between. This CDR3 reads CSVEDRKGVLYNEQFF. DNA for the CDR3: TGCAGCGTTGAAGATCGGAAGGGGGTACTATACAATGAGCAGTTCTTC.

The CDR3 here is CASSLQAANYGYTF. The CDR3 DNA is TGTGCCAGCAGTCTGCAGGCGGCTAACTATGGCTACACCTTC. V is TRBV27 and J is TRBJ1-2; D is unresolved. The ends were cut back, 5 bases at V and 0 bases at J, with 10 bases in the middle. Germline loops: CDR1 MNHEY, CDR2 SMNVEV (reference sequence). The CDR3 spans 14 residues.

The CDR3 sequence: CATGEGVGMETQYF. CDR3 DNA: TGTGCCACCGGGGAGGGGGTAGGAATGGAGACCCAGTACTTC. The chain is built from TRBV24-1 and TRBJ2-5; D possibly corresponds to TRBD2 (7 bases). There are 14 residues in the CDR3. In germline, CDR1 is KGHDR, CDR2 SFDVKD. The V and J ends lost 9 bases and 5 bases respectively, with 18 bases between them.

This chain joins TRBV6-2 or TRBV6-3 and TRBJ2-1; D gene ambiguous. The CDR3 is 15 residues long. The V end lost 4 bases, the J end lost 4 bases, and 14 bases lay between the germline ends. Germline CDR1 MNHEY, CDR2 SVGEGT. The CDR3 DNA is TGTGCCAGCAGTTCCCCGAACAGACCTTACAATGAGCAGTTCTTC. Translation: CASSSPNRPYNEQFF.

This clonotype occurred a few times. This chain uses TRBV3-1 with TRBJ1-4; D is perhaps TRBD1 (6 bases). From germline, CDR1 is LGHDT and CDR2 YNNKEL (reference sequence). Deletions cut 4 bases from V and 5 bases from J, with 11 bases between. This CDR3 spans 14 amino acids. The DNA for the CDR3 is TGTGCCAGCAGCCTATGGACAGAGAATGAAAAACTGTTTTTT. Translated: CASSLWTENEKLFF. Using reference TRBV3-1 and TRBJ1-4 for the parts outside the CDR3, the full variable domain is DTAVSQTPKYLVTQMGNDKSIKCEQNLGHDTMYWYKQDSKKFLKIMFSYNNKELIINETVPNRFSPKSPDKAHLNLHINSLELGDSAVYFCASSLWTENEKLFFGSGTQLSVL.

This clonotype was detected ten times or more. This sequence joins TRBV6-2 or TRBV6-3 and TRBJ2-1; the D gene is possibly TRBD1 (5 bases). Between the trimmed V and J ends, which lost 6 bases and 3 bases, there was a span of 6 bases. CDR1 is MNHEY and CDR2 is SVGEGT in the germline V gene. The CDR3 totals 12 residues. The CDR3 nucleotides read TGTGCCAGCAGCAGGGTCTACAATGAGCAGTTCTTC. It codes for CASSRVYNEQFF.

This CDR3 is CASSIGAGAHNEQFF. In nucleotides, the CDR3 is TGTGCCAGTAGTATAGGGGCGGGGGCCCACAATGAGCAGTTCTTC. The V call is TRBV19, the J call TRBJ2-1, with D perhaps TRBD2 (7 bases). The germline V gene has CDR1 LNHDA and CDR2 SQIVND (reference sequence). The CDR3 length is 15 residues. Trimming took off 1 base at V and 5 bases at J, with 12 bases between the two ends.

The sample holds a few counts of this clonotype. The V gene is TRBV4-2, the J gene TRBJ2-3, with D perhaps matching TRBD1 or TRBD2 (7 bases each). The CDR3 extends over 16 amino acids. Trimming took off 4 bases at V and 3 bases at J, with 17 bases between the two ends. The germline V gene encodes CDR1 LGHNA and CDR2 YNFKEQ. This CDR3 reads CASSRGYRGGTDTQYF. CDR3 coding DNA: TGTGCCAGCAGCCGAGGGTACAGGGGAGGGACAGATACGCAGTATTTT.

The chain joins TRBV28 to TRBJ1-2; no reliable D call. V lost 3 bases and J 4 bases, leaving 12 bases between the germline ends. Germline values: CDR1 MDHEN, CDR2 SYDVKM. The CDR3 totals 14 residues. In DNA form, the CDR3 reads TGTGCCAGCAGTTTCCCCCCAGCCCTCTATGGCTACACCTTC. Translated, it gives CASSFPPALYGYTF.

This chain links TRBV6-2 or TRBV6-3 with TRBJ1-1; D is ambiguous. Germline CDR1 is MNHEY and CDR2 is SVGEGT. The V and J ends lost 0 bases and 1 base respectively, with 6 bases between them. CDR3 size: 14 residues. This CDR3 is CASSYSGRNTEAFF. CDR3 DNA: TGTGCCAGCAGTTACTCGGGAAGGAACACTGAAGCTTTCTTT.

This chain links TRBV7-2 with TRBJ2-5; weak D call: TRBD1 (5 bases). Per the germline V gene, CDR1 is SGHTA and CDR2 is FQGNSA. Trimming removed 1 base from V and 5 bases from J, with 14 bases in between. The CDR3 totals 15 residues. The DNA for the CDR3 is TGTGCCAGCAGCTTAGTGTGGGGCCGCTCTGAGACCCAGTACTTC. Amino acids: CASSLVWGRSETQYF.

Notes on this clonotype: At one end the junction does not follow the germline gene, possibly because of a read error. The rearrangement links TRBV7-2 to TRBJ2-6; perhaps TRBD1 as D (5 bases). The CDR3 loop spans 16 amino acids. Germline V gene lookup returns CDR1 SGHTA and CDR2 FQGNSA. CDR3 sequence: CASSLVGAPGANVPTF. CDR3 DNA sequence: TGTGCCAGCAGCTTAGTAGGTGCGCCTGGGGCCAACGTCCCGACTTTC.

The CDR3 coding sequence is TGCAGCTCCCTGTGGGGAAGCACAGATACGCAGTATTTT. Translated, it gives CSSLWGSTDTQYF. This chain connects TRBV29-1 to TRBJ2-3; unclear D gene. V was cut by 8 bases and J by 0 bases, with 12 bases left in between. This CDR3 contains 13 residues. From germline, CDR1 is SQVTM and CDR2 ANQGSEA.

The V call is TRBV6-6, the J call TRBJ2-3; TRBD1 agrees at 9 bases. V was clipped by 4 bases and J by 3 bases; unmatched bases: 8. CDR1 and CDR2 from the germline V gene are MNHNY and SVGAGI (reference sequence). The CDR3 has 16 residues. DNA for the CDR3: TGTGCCAGCAGTTTTCCGGCAGGACAGGGGACAGATACGCAGTATTTT. Amino acids: CASSFPAGQGTDTQYF.

The chain joins TRBV6-5 to TRBJ1-5, with a tentative D call TRBD1 (5 bases). The CDR3 contains 16 residues. V gave up 5 bases and J gave up 7 bases, with 21 bases separating them. CDR1 MNHEY and CDR2 SVGAGI come from the germline V gene. The CDR3 protein is CASSPQPTAGYQPQHF. The CDR3 DNA is TGTGCCAGCAGTCCTCAACCGACAGCCGGATACCAGCCCCAGCATTTT.

The chain is built from TRBV10-3 and TRBJ2-5; TRBD1 agrees at 8 bases. V shed 5 bases and J 4 bases; nucleotides not matched to a gene: 3. The V gene's germline CDR1 is ENHRY and CDR2 SYGVKD. CDR3 length: 13 amino acids. In DNA form, the CDR3 reads TGTGCCATCAGTACAGGGGGGCTAGAGACCCAGTACTTC. This gives the protein CAISTGGLETQYF.

The chain joins TRBV29-1 to TRBJ2-5, with D unresolved. This CDR3 comprises 11 residues. In germline, CDR1 is SQVTM, CDR2 ANQGSEA. The germline V and J ends were trimmed by 4 bases and 5 bases, with 8 bases remaining between them. The CDR3 DNA sequence: TGCAGCGTTGCCGTGGGGGAGACCCAGTACTTC. Its translation is CSVAVGETQYF.

V gene TRBV18 combines with J gene TRBJ2-1; the D is unclear. CDR1 is KGHSH, CDR2 LQKENI, per germline. This CDR3 comprises 14 residues. V shed 3 bases and J shed 7 bases, with 13 bases lying between them. The CDR3 DNA reads TGTGCCAGCTCACCTGGAGCCCCGGTTAATGAGCAGTTCTTC. As protein: CASSPGAPVNEQFF.

This rearrangement joins TRBV6-2 or TRBV6-3 to TRBJ1-1, with TRBD1 as a possible D gene (6 bases). The length of the CDR3 is 13 residues. CDR1 MNHEY and CDR2 SVGEGT come from the germline V gene. V was clipped by 10 bases and J by 0 bases, with 12 bases between them. CDR3 bases: TGTGCCACCCGGGGGCGGATGAACACTGAAGCTTTCTTT. This gives the protein CATRGRMNTEAFF.

CDR3 in amino acids: CASSLEAGSGKDEQFF. The CDR3 coding sequence is TGTGCCAGCAGCTTAGAGGCAGGGTCGGGGAAGGATGAGCAGTTCTTC. This sequence joins TRBV11-2 and TRBJ2-1; D may correspond to TRBD1 or TRBD2 (5 bases each). Trimming shortened V by 0 bases and J by 8 bases, and 17 bases separated the two germline ends. Looked up from germline, CDR1 is SGHAT and CDR2 is FQNNGV. CDR3 length: 16 residues.

This chain links TRBV7-9 with TRBJ2-4, with D hard to call. Trimming pared 1 base from V and 4 bases from J, leaving 8 bases between. CDR3 size: 14 residues. CDR1 is SEHNR, CDR2 FQNEAQ, per germline (reference sequence). The CDR3, as DNA: TGTGCCAGCAGCTTAGGTCGAGAGAAAAACATTCAGTACTTC. Translating it yields CASSLGREKNIQYF.

The CDR3 coding sequence is TGTGCCACCTCGGGGGCTAACTATGGCTACACCTTC. This codes for CATSGANYGYTF. The chain is built from TRBV15 and TRBJ1-2; TRBD1 might be the D (5 bases). Deletions cut 8 bases from V and 0 bases from J, with 7 bases between. Germline V gives CDR1 LNHNV, CDR2 YYDKDF (reference sequence). The CDR3 has 12 amino acids.

The chain combines TRBV29-1 with TRBJ2-1, with a weak D call TRBD1 (6 bases). The ends were cut back, 5 bases at V and 5 bases at J, with 16 bases in the middle. CDR3 length: 14 residues. In germline, CDR1 is SQVTM, CDR2 ANQGSEA. CDR3 in DNA: TGCAGCGTTTTAGGGCACAGGGCGGACAATGAGCAGTTCTTC. Encoded protein: CSVLGHRADNEQFF.

This CDR3 reads CASSGRQVGQGSTDTQYF. CDR3 DNA: TGCGCCAGCAGCGGGCGTCAAGTGGGACAGGGAAGCACAGATACGCAGTATTTT. The V and J genes are TRBV4-1 and TRBJ2-3; 9 nucleotides line up with TRBD1. The CDR3 loop spans 18 amino acids. Per germline, CDR1 MGHRA and CDR2 YSYEKL. After removal of 5 bases from V and 0 bases from J, the junction contained 12 bases not matched to a gene.

This clonotype was picked up a small number of times. The CDR3 here is CATDPGANVLTF. CDR3 bases: TGTGCCACCGATCCTGGGGCCAACGTCCTGACTTTC. The chain joins TRBV28 to TRBJ2-6; D is undetermined. CDR3 length: 12 amino acids. V dropped 10 bases and J dropped 2 bases, with 6 bases sitting between them. Germline CDR1 MDHEN, CDR2 SYDVKM.

The chain links TRBV6-2 or TRBV6-3 to TRBJ2-1, with 10 bases matching TRBD2. V lost 8 bases, J lost 9 bases, and 7 bases stayed unmatched. The CDR3 totals 13 residues. The germline V gene encodes CDR1 MNHEY and CDR2 SVGEGT. This CDR3 is CASQRGGNVEQFF. The CDR3 DNA follows: TGTGCCAGCCAGCGGGGGGGTAATGTTGAGCAGTTCTTC.

The chain carries TRBV4-3 and TRBJ2-7; possibly TRBD1 or TRBD2 for D (6 bases each). Germline V gives CDR1 LGHNA, CDR2 YSLEER. CDR3 length: 15 residues. Deletions cut 2 bases from V and 3 bases from J, with 14 bases between. CDR3 sequence (DNA): TGCGCCAGCAGCCAACAGGACGGGGGCGTCTACGAGCAGTACTTC. This sequence encodes CASSQQDGGVYEQYF.

The J gene is TRBJ1-2, the V gene TRBV2; unclear D gene. From germline, CDR1 is SNHLY and CDR2 FYNNEI. This CDR3 comprises 11 residues. Between the trimmed V and J ends, which lost 6 bases and 6 bases, there was a span of 8 bases. The CDR3 loop reads CASSFDDGYTF. The CDR3 region has the DNA TGTGCCAGCAGCTTCGACGATGGCTACACCTTC. Filled out from reference TRBV2 and TRBJ1-2, the complete variable domain reads EPEVTQTPSHQVTQMGQEVILRCVPISNHLYFYWYRQILGQKVEFLVSFYNNEISEKSEIFDDQFSVERPDGSNFTLKIRSTKLEDSAMYFCASSFDDGYTFGSGTRLTVV.